This record covers a single T cell receptor (beta chain). Its antigen is currently unknown. The sample is drawn from a study of vaccination and CD4 T cells after COVID-19. Overall study: Two mRNA vaccine doses were given, either BNT162b2 or mRNA-1273.

With the Oncomine TCR Beta short-read assay, DNA from cultured CD4+ T cells was sequenced. TCRdb analysed the PCR reads with MiXCR anew, one entry per CDR3 protein. The profile shows approximately 20,000 distinct CDR3 sequences, about four fifths of them singletons. V dropped 5 bases and J dropped 7; count of bases not matched to a gene: 7. The CDR3 contains 15 residues. Treatment of the sample: approximately 9-day PBMC culture with coronavirus spike peptide pools or control peptides (ViraFEST assay). This chain uses TRBV12-3 or TRBV12-4 with TRBJ2-2, with 10 bases lining up with TRBD1. This sequence originates from a human donor who received a COVID-19 vaccine. Sequences were derived from CD4+ T cells from blood, cultured in vitro, sampled after SARS-CoV-2 vaccination. The CDR3 nucleotides are TGTGCCAGCAGTCTTAGACAGGGGGCTATCGGGGAGCTGTTTTTT. It translates to CASSLRQGAIGELFF.